The count of the clone carrying this T cell receptor (beta chain) is one. The participants were between roughly 18 and 89 years old and came from 20 to 30 US areas. This sample was taken from a study of blood T cell repertoires in COVID-19. V dropped 2 bases and J dropped 6; count of bases not matched to a gene: 9. The CDR3 loop spans 15 amino acids. Germline V gene sequence: CDR1 MNHEY, CDR2 SVGAGI. In the original analysis: How many nucleated cells were present was estimated from reference gene primer amplification. TCRdb's table, derived via immunoSEQ multiplex PCR, lists solely in-frame clones and lacks some. V, J and clone size derive from that table, while D and trimming were established from the DNA sequence. Among under 250,000 clones listed, around 85% were seen once.

The gene calls are TRBV6-5 and TRBJ1-2; 7 bases are a match to TRBD1. The origin of this receptor is a woman between 45 and 65 years old with acute COVID-19. Sequencing used PBMCs or T cells enriched from blood (not recorded which). CDR3 DNA: TGTGCCAGCAGTTACGCGGACAGGCGGTTGAATGGCTACACCTTC. As protein: CASSYADRRLNGYTF.